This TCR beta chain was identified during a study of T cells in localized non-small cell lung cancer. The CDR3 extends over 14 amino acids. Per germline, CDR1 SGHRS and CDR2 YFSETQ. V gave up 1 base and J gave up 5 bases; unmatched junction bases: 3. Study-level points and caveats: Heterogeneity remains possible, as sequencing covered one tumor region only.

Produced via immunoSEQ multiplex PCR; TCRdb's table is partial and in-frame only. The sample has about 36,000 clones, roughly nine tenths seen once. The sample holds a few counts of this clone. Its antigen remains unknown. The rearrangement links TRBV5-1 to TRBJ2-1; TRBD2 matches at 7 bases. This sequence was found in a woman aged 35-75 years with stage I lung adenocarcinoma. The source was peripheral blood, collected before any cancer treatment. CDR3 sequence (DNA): TGCGCCAGCAGCTTGTGGACTAGGAACAATGAGCAGTTCTTC. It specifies CASSLWTRNNEQFF.